This T cell receptor (beta chain) was recovered during a study of a mutant IDH1 vaccine in newly diagnosed glioma. General study findings and limits: Vaccination elicited immune responses in 80% to 95% of patients.

For this clone: Its antigen remains unknown.

As to time point: baseline, week 1 (first vaccination visit). Noted treatment: pre-vaccination baseline after standard-of-care therapy. With 6 bases clipped from V and 7 bases from J, the junction kept 10 bases outside the gene matches. The length of the CDR3 is 14 residues. CDR1 MNHNY and CDR2 SVGAGI come from the germline V gene (reference sequence). Assay used: immunoSEQ multiplex PCR; TCRdb lists only in-frame clones, some missing. The sample shows some 90,000 clones, over 70% of them seen only once. The sequence was obtained from a man in his forties with glioma. Some clones in this sample may be carry-over from other donors' samples. Sequences were derived from PBMCs, sampled from a glioma patient treated with radiotherapy, temozolomide or both. The chain recombines TRBV6-6 with TRBJ1-2; 8 bases line up with TRBD1. CDR3 DNA: TGTGCCAGCAGCTCGCCGGACAGGGCGTCTGGCTACACCTTC. This sequence encodes CASSSPDRASGYTF.